This T cell receptor (beta chain) was profiled in a study of identical twins. A single record per CDR3 protein comes from TCRdb applying MiXCR to the 5' RACE reads. This repertoire shows under 1 million distinct CDR3 sequences, roughly 12% found once; its top ten account for around 1.6%. On this clonotype itself: As yet, its antigen is unknown.

Each donor was a healthy Caucasian. Study-wide findings and caveats: Rather than following the same donors, the conclusions depended on cross-sectional statistical analysis. Whereas memory repertoires showed no such difference, abundant cord blood beta clonotypes carried fewer insertions.

The CDR3 loop spans 14 amino acids. Trimming cost V 1 base and J 8 bases, with 17 bases left between them. Germline-derived CDR1 and CDR2 are DFQATT and SNEGSKA (reference sequence). These records were also assigned to another study, of yellow fever vaccine responses in identical twins.

The genes are TRBV20-1 and TRBJ1-2; TRBD1 is a possible D gene (6 bases). This clonotype originated in a woman aged 18-29 years in good health. Sequenced sample: PBMCs. The CDR3 reads CSARGGTSRQGYTF. CDR3 sequence (DNA): TGCAGTGCTAGAGGTGGGACAAGCCGGCAGGGCTACACCTTC.